One T cell receptor (beta chain) is described in this entry. This sample was included in a study of blood T cell repertoires in COVID-19. Study at large: COVID-19 samples from acute and convalescent phases originated in the United States, Italy and Spain. Sources were T cells, B-cell-depleted T cells, or PBMCs; the material itself was cDNA or gDNA.

Authors' processing steps: Estimates of nucleated cell counts were drawn from the amplification of reference gene primers. Clones were read by immunoSEQ multiplex PCR, and TCRdb kept only the in-frame ones, dropping some. Clone size and the V and J calls come from that table; the DNA yielded D and trimming. The sample consists of approximately 91,000 clones, about four fifths of them appearing once. This TCR was sampled from a man in his sixties or seventies with acute or convalescent COVID-19. The source material was peripheral blood.

The CDR3 nucleotides are TGTGCCAGTAGTCCCCGAGTCTATGGCTACACCTTC. The encoded protein is CASSPRVYGYTF. The J gene is TRBJ1-2, the V gene TRBV19; D unresolved. Germline CDR1 and CDR2: LNHDA and SQIVND (reference sequence). V was pared by 5 bases and J by 4 bases, with 8 bases between. The CDR3 spans 12 residues.